This T cell receptor beta chain was found in a study of spatial heterogeneity in lung cancer. Time point given: sample taken at primary tumor resection. No cell sorting; template was whole RNA from tumor, lung tissue or PBMC. Donation came from around 72 patients with untreated early-stage non-small cell lung cancer. Unique molecular identifiers tagged every individual TCR cDNA molecule. Each CDR3 protein is one row after TCRdb ran MiXCR on the 5' RACE reads. The sample contains tens of thousands of distinct CDR3 sequences, about an eighth of which appear only once. This clonotype was counted at least ten times. Sample: PBMCs, taken at surgery. The TCR originated in a male donor with early-stage non-small cell lung cancer.

The CDR3 is CASSQDRAGNTIYF. DNA of the CDR3: TGCGCCAGCAGCCAGGACAGGGCTGGAAACACCATATATTTT. V and J are TRBV5-1 and TRBJ1-3; TRBD1 matches 8 bases. The CDR3 extends over 14 amino acids. CDR1 and CDR2 (germline): SGHRS, YFSETQ. V gave up 4 bases and J gave up 2 bases; unmatched junction bases: 2. Using reference TRBV5-1 and TRBJ1-3 for the parts outside the CDR3, the full variable domain is KAGVTQTPRYLIKTRGQQVTLSCSPISGHRSVSWYQQTPGQGLQFLFEYFSETQRNKGNFPGRFSGRQFSNSRSEMNVSTLELGDSALYLCASSQDRAGNTIYFGEGSWLTVV.